This T cell receptor (beta chain) was captured in a study of early T cells in non-severe SARS-CoV-2 infection. The CDR3 totals 13 residues. Per germline, CDR1 SGHRS and CDR2 YFSETQ. V lost 5 bases, J lost 2 bases, and 10 bases lay in between. This clonotype was seen ten or more times. TCRdb itself ran the 5' RACE reads through MiXCR, one entry per CDR3 protein. The sample yields approximately 30,000 distinct CDR3 sequences, 5.5% to 8% seen once. Sequenced: whole blood. The chain uses TRBV5-1 and TRBJ1-1; no firm D call. This receptor was identified in an adult who was a healthcare worker with PCR-confirmed SARS-CoV-2 infection or an uninfected control (not recorded which). The CDR3 region is CASSREFNTEAFF. The DNA for the CDR3 is TGCGCCAGCAGTCGGGAGTTCAACACTGAAGCTTTCTTT.